The T cell receptor (beta chain) described here comes from a study of T-cell reconstitution after alpha-beta-depleted transplantation in children. The study, taken as a whole, reports: Diversity and T-cell counts at one year after transplant derived mostly from new T cells. Expanded graft clones, several hundred of them, were reportedly the source of alpha-beta T cells about two months after transplant.

TCRbeta library preparation incorporated unique molecular identifiers. TCRdb redid the calling of the PCR reads with MiXCR, one entry per CDR3 protein. Counted here are around 200,000 distinct CDR3 sequences, over 15% occurring once; the ten biggest clones make up 43%. V lost 3 bases to trimming and J lost 1 base; unmatched junction nucleotides: 13. This CDR3 comprises 20 residues. This clonotype has only a few counts. As yet, its antigen is unknown. The input for sequencing was PBMCs, mostly from graft donor cells, taken 360 days after TCRalphabeta/CD19-depleted stem cell transplant. This rearrangement joins TRBV12-3 or TRBV12-4 to TRBJ2-1, with 12 bases lining up with TRBD2. The TCR was taken from a male patient aged 2 to 10 who had a stem cell transplant for acute lymphoblastic leukemia, so the T cells may come from the graft donor. The CDR3 is CASSFRPRLAGGSSYNEQFF. Written as DNA, the CDR3 is TGTGCCAGCAGTTTCCGACCTCGCCTAGCGGGGGGGTCTTCCTACAATGAGCAGTTCTTC.